These 22 T cell receptor beta chains share one sample of origin, sequenced in a study of shared clonotypes between healthy human individuals. Produced via immunoSEQ multiplex PCR; TCRdb's table is partial and in-frame only. In the table there are 2 million to 2.5 million clones, roughly 90% of which are singletons. The sample comprised naive CD4+ T cells from PBMCs. The subset denotes: CD45RA+ positively selected. The source is a man aged 18 to 35 in good health. Some clones in this sample may be carry-over from other donors' samples.

The rearrangement uses TRBV7-9 and TRBJ2-1; tentative D call: TRBD2 (6 bases). Germline CDR1 SEHNR, CDR2 FQNEAQ (reference sequence). The CDR3 has 16 amino acids. Trimming removed 5 bases at V and 2 bases at J, with 16 bases between. DNA for the CDR3: TGTGCCAGCAGCCGGACCGGGGACTTAACCTACAATGAGCAGTTCTTC. As protein: CASSRTGDLTYNEQFF. Based on the CDR3 plus reference TRBV7-9 and TRBJ2-1, the full variable domain is DTGVSQNPRHKITKRGQNVTFRCDPISEHNRLYWYRQTLGQGPEFLTYFQNEAQLEKSRLLSDRFSAERPKGSFSTLEIQRTEQGDSAMYLCASSRTGDLTYNEQFFGPGTRLTVL.

J is TRBJ2-5 and V is TRBV6-6; D not certain. The germline V gene encodes CDR1 MNHNY and CDR2 SVGAGI (reference sequence). The CDR3 is 13 residues long. Trimming removed 6 bases at V and 1 base at J, with 9 bases between. The CDR3 loop is CASSHSTQETQYF. CDR3 nucleotides: TGTGCCAGCAGCCACAGCACCCAAGAGACCCAGTACTTC.

The chain links TRBV28 to TRBJ1-1; 8 positions match TRBD1. J gave up 3 bases and V 6 bases, and 3 bases lay outside the gene matches. The V gene's germline CDR1 is MDHEN and CDR2 SYDVKM. The CDR3 totals 13 residues. CDR3 in amino acids: CASRRQGYTEAFF. The CDR3 DNA follows: TGTGCCAGCAGAAGACAGGGGTACACTGAAGCTTTCTTT. The variable domain in full, with the rest retrieved from reference TRBV28 and TRBJ1-1, is DVKVTQSSRYLVKRTGEKVFLECVQDMDHENMFWYRQDPGLGLRLIYFSYDVKMKEKGDIPEGYSVSREKKERFSLILESASTNQTSMYLCASRRQGYTEAFFGQGTRLTVV.

This chain connects TRBV6-6 to TRBJ2-7; D is unclear. Germline lookup yields CDR1 MNHNY and CDR2 SVGAGI (reference sequence). The V and J ends lost 0 bases and 2 bases respectively, with 14 bases between them. This CDR3 contains 16 residues. In DNA form, the CDR3 reads TGTGCCAGCAGTTACTCGTTTCCGAATCCTACCTACGAGCAGTACTTC. It codes for CASSYSFPNPTYEQYF.

V is TRBV28 and J is TRBJ2-3; weak D call: TRBD1 (5 bases). Trimming left V 9 bases short and J 1 base short, with 14 bases between. The V gene's germline CDR1 is MDHEN and CDR2 SYDVKM. There are 14 residues in the CDR3. As DNA, the CDR3 is TGTGCCAGTGCAGGGCAGGGCGGCACAGATACGCAGTATTTT. Protein product: CASAGQGGTDTQYF.

This clone was seen only a few times. This chain links TRBV18 with TRBJ1-1; no clear D gene. CDR3 length equals 15 residues. Germline lookup yields CDR1 KGHSH and CDR2 LQKENI. The germline V and J ends were trimmed by 3 bases and 2 bases, with 13 bases remaining between them. This CDR3 reads CASSPPYRINTEAFF. In nucleotides, the CDR3 is TGTGCCAGCTCACCCCCGTATAGGATTAACACTGAAGCTTTCTTT.

This clone was detected only a few times. The rearrangement links TRBV30 to TRBJ1-2; D gene ambiguous. CDR3 length equals 12 residues. CDR1 and CDR2 (germline): GTSNPN, SVGIG (reference sequence). V lost 3 bases to trimming and J lost 6 bases, with 11 bases between them. CDR3: CAWRIGRDGYTF. CDR3 DNA: TGTGCCTGGAGGATAGGAAGGGATGGCTACACCTTC.

This sequence joins TRBV14 and TRBJ2-2; the match to TRBD2 covers 9 bases. Germline trimming cut 3 bases from V and 6 bases from J; bases unmatched to any gene: 11. This CDR3 spans 17 amino acids. Germline V gives CDR1 SGHDN, CDR2 FVKESK. CDR3 amino acids: CASSQQISGRRAGELFF. CDR3 nucleotides: TGTGCCAGCAGCCAGCAGATTAGCGGGAGAAGGGCCGGGGAGCTGTTTTTT.

The chain employs TRBV6-6 and TRBJ2-2, with D uncertain. There are 15 residues in the CDR3. Germline V gene lookup returns CDR1 MNHNY and CDR2 SVGAGI (reference sequence). The V end lost 7 bases, the J end lost 2 bases, and 14 bases lay between the germline ends. The DNA of the CDR3 is TGTGCCAGCATCGTCGATGGGCGTAACACCGGGGAGCTGTTTTTT. It encodes CASIVDGRNTGELFF.

The chain joins TRBV9 to TRBJ2-1; a possible D gene is TRBD2 (6 bases). Germline CDR1 reads SGDLS; CDR2 reads YYNGEE. The CDR3 runs to 15 residues. The V end lost 0 bases, the J end lost 9 bases, and 16 bases lay between the germline ends. CDR3 sequence (DNA): TGTGCCAGCAGCGTAGGGAGCGGTAGGGGAGGTGAGCAGTTCTTC. Its protein is CASSVGSGRGGEQFF.

The chain has TRBV9 and TRBJ2-2; D is ambiguous. V was pared by 0 bases and J by 6 bases, with 9 bases between. The CDR3 loop spans 14 amino acids. Per germline, CDR1 SGDLS and CDR2 YYNGEE. The CDR3 DNA follows: TGTGCCAGCAGCGTAGGGCTTTTGGCCGGGGAGCTGTTTTTT. It is translated as CASSVGLLAGELFF.

The chain uses TRBV5-1 and TRBJ2-1; 7 bases are shared with TRBD2. CDR3 length equals 15 residues. V shed 4 bases and J 7 bases; nucleotides not matched to a gene: 11. Germline CDR1 reads SGHRS; CDR2 reads YFSETQ. CDR3 residues: CASSLAAGDRNEQFF. The DNA of the CDR3 is TGCGCCAGCAGCCTGGCGGCGGGAGATAGAAATGAGCAGTTCTTC.

This chain joins TRBV7-8 and TRBJ2-7, with TRBD1 identical over 10 bases. Germline loops: CDR1 SGHVS, CDR2 FQNEAQ. CDR3 length: 14 amino acids. Germline trimming cut 6 bases from V and 3 bases from J; bases unmatched to any gene: 5. This CDR3 reads CASSFRDRGYEQYF. The CDR3 DNA sequence: TGTGCCAGCAGTTTCCGGGACAGGGGCTACGAGCAGTACTTC.

The chain's CDR3 is CASSTVAGTEAFF. CDR3 sequence (DNA): TGTGCCAGTTCGACCGTAGCAGGGACTGAAGCTTTCTTT. The rearrangement joins TRBV19 to TRBJ1-1; a weak D match, TRBD1 (5 bases). Between the trimmed V and J ends, which lost 8 bases and 5 bases, there was a span of 15 bases. The CDR3 runs 13 residues. Germline V gene sequence: CDR1 LNHDA, CDR2 SQIVND (reference sequence).

The V and J genes are TRBV6-5 and TRBJ1-1; 7 bases line up with TRBD1. Trimming at V came to 2 bases and at J to 7 bases, leaving 7 bases not matched to a gene. CDR1 is MNHEY and CDR2 is SVGAGI in the germline V gene. The CDR3 totals 14 residues. In DNA form, the CDR3 reads TGTGCCAGCAGTTACGGCAGGGGGACCCATGAAGCTTTCTTT. Translating it yields CASSYGRGTHEAFF.

The rearrangement uses TRBV5-1 and TRBJ2-5, with TRBD1 matching 7 bases. The germline gives CDR1 SGHRS, CDR2 YFSETQ. CDR3 size: 17 residues. The ends lost 4 bases at V and 4 bases at J; junction bases unmatched: 16. The CDR3 DNA sequence: TGCGCCAGCAGCCGAGGGATACGGGACAGTTTAAGAGAGACCCAGTACTTC. Amino acids: CASSRGIRDSLRETQYF.

The J gene is TRBJ2-7, the V gene TRBV28; D is unresolved. Between the trimmed V and J ends, which lost 1 base and 1 base, there was a span of 11 bases. CDR3 length: 15 residues. Germline CDR1 is MDHEN and CDR2 is SYDVKM. This CDR3 reads CASSLYSSPSYEQYF. The CDR3 DNA sequence: TGTGCCAGCAGTTTATATAGCAGCCCGTCCTACGAGCAGTACTTC.

Regarding this clone: Other nucleotide sequences in the sample specify the same CDR3. The chain is built from TRBV28 and TRBJ2-7; D ambiguous. The CDR3 loop spans 11 amino acids. Germline-derived CDR1 and CDR2 are MDHEN and SYDVKM. The ends were cut back, 3 bases at V and 3 bases at J, with 3 bases in the middle. The CDR3 reads CASSFLYEQYF. CDR3 nucleotide sequence: TGTGCCAGCAGTTTTCTCTACGAGCAGTACTTC.

The rearrangement joins TRBV5-6 to TRBJ1-2, with 7 bases identical to TRBD1. CDR1 and CDR2 (germline): SGHDT, YYEEEE. The trim removed 0 bases at V and 4 bases at J, leaving 9 bases unmatched. This CDR3 has 16 residues. CDR3 region: CASSLGPPGGGYGYTF. CDR3 nucleotides: TGTGCCAGCAGCTTGGGCCCCCCAGGGGGGGGCTATGGCTACACCTTC.

V usage is TRBV19 and J usage is TRBJ2-1, with 11 positions matching TRBD2. Per the germline V gene, CDR1 is LNHDA and CDR2 is SQIVND (reference sequence). The CDR3 runs 17 residues. J lost 9 bases, V lost 7 bases, and 17 bases had no gene match. CDR3 nucleotides: TGTGCCAGTATAAGTGTGGTGGGACTAGCGGTCCCTAGTGAGCAGTTCTTC. Translating gives CASISVVGLAVPSEQFF.

The J gene is TRBJ1-1, the V gene TRBV6-4; D uncertain. Trimming pared 7 bases from V and 2 bases from J, leaving 17 bases between. There are 15 residues in the CDR3. Germline V gene data show CDR1 as MRHNA and CDR2 as SNTAGT. CDR3 in amino acids: CASILKRPGNTEAFF. The CDR3 bases are TGTGCCAGCATCTTAAAACGACCGGGTAACACTGAAGCTTTCTTT.

Comment on this clone: Different DNA sequences within this sample yield the same CDR3. The genes are TRBV27 and TRBJ1-4; D possibly corresponds to TRBD1 (5 bases). The ends were cut back, 1 base at V and 5 bases at J, with 8 bases in the middle. CDR1 MNHEY and CDR2 SMNVEV come from the germline V gene (reference sequence). This CDR3 contains 14 residues. The CDR3 sequence: CASSLWGPNEKLFF. Here the CDR3 DNA reads TGTGCCAGCAGTTTATGGGGCCCGAATGAAAAACTGTTTTTT.